This record covers a single T cell receptor beta chain. Antigen specificity is unknown. Only in-frame clones appear in the TCRdb table, and some are missing; sequencing was by immunoSEQ multiplex PCR. The profile shows 30,000 to 40,000 clones, 69% of them singletons. From cryopreserved PBMCs came about 2 micrograms of genomic DNA used for TCR beta libraries. This entry comes from a study of cytotoxic CD8 clonotypes in ibrutinib-treated CLL. Study details: Response samples were taken after a median around eleven months of treatment, range 6 to 36.

The CDR3 has 12 residues. CDR1 and CDR2 (germline): SGHTA, FQGNSA. Deletions cut 3 bases from V and 5 bases from J, with 6 bases between. Study-wide results and limits: Once treatment began, public clonotypes, which were uncommon, contracted or stayed stable. Starting clonality was above that of age-matched healthy donors and tracked circulating CD8+ T-cell counts.

The J gene is TRBJ2-3, the V gene TRBV7-2; D remains unclear. The TCR originated in a human donor with chronic lymphocytic leukemia. Sequencing used PBMCs, obtained before ibrutinib treatment. The DNA of the CDR3 is TGTGCCAGCAGCTTGTTTGGAGATACGCAGTATTTT. Translating it yields CASSLFGDTQYF. The full variable domain, its missing parts supplied by reference TRBV7-2 and TRBJ2-3, is GAGVSQSPSNKVTEKGKDVELRCDPISGHTALYWYRQSLGQGLEFLIYFQGNSAPDKSGLPSDRFSAERTGGSVSTLTIQRTQQEDSAVYLCASSLFGDTQYFGPGTRLTVL.